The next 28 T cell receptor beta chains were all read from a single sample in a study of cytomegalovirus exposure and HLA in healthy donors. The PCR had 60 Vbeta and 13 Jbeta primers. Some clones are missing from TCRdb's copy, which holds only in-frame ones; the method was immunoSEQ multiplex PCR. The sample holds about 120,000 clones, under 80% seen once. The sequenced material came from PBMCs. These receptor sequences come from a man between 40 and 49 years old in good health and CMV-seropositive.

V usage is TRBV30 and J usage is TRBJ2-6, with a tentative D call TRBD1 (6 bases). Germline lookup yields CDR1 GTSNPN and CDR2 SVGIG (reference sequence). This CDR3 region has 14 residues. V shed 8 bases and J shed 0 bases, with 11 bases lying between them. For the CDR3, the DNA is TGTGCCCGGGACACATCCTCTGGGGCCAACGTCCTGACTTTC. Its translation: CARDTSSGANVLTF.

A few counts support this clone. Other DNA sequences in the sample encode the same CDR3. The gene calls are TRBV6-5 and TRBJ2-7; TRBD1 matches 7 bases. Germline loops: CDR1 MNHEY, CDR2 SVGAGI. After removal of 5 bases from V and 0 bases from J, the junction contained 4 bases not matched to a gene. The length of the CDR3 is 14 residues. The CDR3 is CASSRQGPSYEQYF. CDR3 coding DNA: TGTGCCAGCAGTCGACAGGGTCCCTCCTACGAGCAGTACTTC.

For the CDR3, the DNA is TGCAGCGTTGGGGGTGTTAGCGGGGGGAAGAACACCGGGGAGCTGTTTTTT. This sequence encodes CSVGGVSGGKNTGELFF. This chain links TRBV29-1 with TRBJ2-2; 10 nucleotides agree with TRBD2. Unmatched junction bases numbered 9, after V lost 4 bases and J lost 1 base. The CDR3 spans 17 residues. CDR1 and CDR2 from the germline V gene are SQVTM and ANQGSEA.

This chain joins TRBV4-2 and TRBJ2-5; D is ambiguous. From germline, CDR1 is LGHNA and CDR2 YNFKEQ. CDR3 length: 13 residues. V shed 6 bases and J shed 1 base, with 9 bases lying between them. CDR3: CASSTGSQETQYF. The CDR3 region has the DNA TGTGCCAGCAGTACCGGGTCCCAAGAGACCCAGTACTTC.

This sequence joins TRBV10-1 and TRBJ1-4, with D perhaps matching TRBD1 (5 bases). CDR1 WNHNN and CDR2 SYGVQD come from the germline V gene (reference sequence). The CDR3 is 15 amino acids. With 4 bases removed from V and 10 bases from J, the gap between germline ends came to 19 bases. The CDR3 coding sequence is TGCGCCAGCAGTGCTATTGTTCCGCCAGGGCTAAAACTGTTTTTT. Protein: CASSAIVPPGLKLFF.

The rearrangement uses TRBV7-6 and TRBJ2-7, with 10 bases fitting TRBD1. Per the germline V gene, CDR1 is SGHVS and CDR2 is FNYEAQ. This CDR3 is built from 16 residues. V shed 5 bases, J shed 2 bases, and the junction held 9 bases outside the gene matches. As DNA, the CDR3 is TGTGCCAGCAGCCATTCATCCGGGACAGGGGCCTACGAGCAGTACTTC. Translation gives CASSHSSGTGAYEQYF.

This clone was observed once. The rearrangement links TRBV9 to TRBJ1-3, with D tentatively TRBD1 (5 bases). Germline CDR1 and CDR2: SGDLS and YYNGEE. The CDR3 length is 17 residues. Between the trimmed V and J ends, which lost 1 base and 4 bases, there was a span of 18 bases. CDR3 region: CASSVSPGPLQGNTIYF. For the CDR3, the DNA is TGTGCCAGCAGCGTATCCCCAGGGCCCTTACAAGGAAACACCATATATTTT.

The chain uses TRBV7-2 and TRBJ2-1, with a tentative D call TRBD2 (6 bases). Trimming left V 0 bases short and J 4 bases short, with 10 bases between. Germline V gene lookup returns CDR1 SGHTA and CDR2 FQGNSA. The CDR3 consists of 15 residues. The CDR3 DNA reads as TGTGCCAGCAGCTTAGCGATGGGGGGATACAATGAGCAGTTCTTC. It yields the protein CASSLAMGGYNEQFF.

The CDR3 DNA sequence: TGTGCCATTACGACAGGGTTGAACACTGAAGCTTTCTTT. This codes for CAITTGLNTEAFF. This chain uses TRBV10-3 with TRBJ1-1; 7 bases line up with TRBD1. Per the germline V gene, CDR1 is ENHRY and CDR2 is SYGVKD. V dropped 9 bases and J dropped 0; count of bases not matched to a gene: 4. The CDR3 is made up of 13 amino acids.

The DNA for the CDR3 is TGCAGCGCAAGCCATTTGACTAGCGGGAGTATATATGAGCAGTTCTTC. Translated: CSASHLTSGSIYEQFF. V usage is TRBV29-1 and J usage is TRBJ2-1, with 12 bases aligning to TRBD2. The CDR3 contains 16 residues. J gave up 8 bases and V 7 bases, and 15 bases lay outside the gene matches. Per germline, CDR1 SQVTM and CDR2 ANQGSEA.

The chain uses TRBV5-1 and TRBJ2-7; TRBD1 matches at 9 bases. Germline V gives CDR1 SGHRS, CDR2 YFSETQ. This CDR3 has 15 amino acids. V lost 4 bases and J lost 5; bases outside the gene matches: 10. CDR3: CASSPTGTGINEQYF. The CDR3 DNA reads TGCGCCAGCAGCCCCACCGGGACAGGGATCAACGAGCAGTACTTC.

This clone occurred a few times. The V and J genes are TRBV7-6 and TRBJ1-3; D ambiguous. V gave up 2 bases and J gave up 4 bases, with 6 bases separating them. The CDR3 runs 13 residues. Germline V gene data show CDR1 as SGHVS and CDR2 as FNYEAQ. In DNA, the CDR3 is TGTGCCAGCAGCTTAATGTCAGGAAACACCATATATTTT. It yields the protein CASSLMSGNTIYF.

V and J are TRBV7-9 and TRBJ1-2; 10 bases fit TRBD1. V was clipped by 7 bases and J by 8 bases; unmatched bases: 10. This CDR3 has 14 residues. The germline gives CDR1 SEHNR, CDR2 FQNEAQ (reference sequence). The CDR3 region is CASILATGGAGYTF. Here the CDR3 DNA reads TGTGCCAGCATCCTAGCGACAGGGGGCGCCGGCTACACCTTC.

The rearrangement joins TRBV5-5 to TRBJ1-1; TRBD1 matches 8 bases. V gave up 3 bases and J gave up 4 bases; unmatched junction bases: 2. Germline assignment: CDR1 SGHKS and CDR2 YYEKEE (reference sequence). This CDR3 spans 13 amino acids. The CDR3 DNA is TGTGCCAGCAGCTCGACAGGGGCCACTGAAGCTTTCTTT. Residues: CASSSTGATEAFF.

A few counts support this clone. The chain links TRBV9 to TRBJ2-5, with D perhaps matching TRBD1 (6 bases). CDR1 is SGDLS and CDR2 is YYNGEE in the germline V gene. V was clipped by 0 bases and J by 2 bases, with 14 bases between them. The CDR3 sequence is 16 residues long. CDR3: CASSVGLRDTQETQYF. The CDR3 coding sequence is TGTGCCAGCAGCGTAGGCCTCCGGGACACACAAGAGACCCAGTACTTC.

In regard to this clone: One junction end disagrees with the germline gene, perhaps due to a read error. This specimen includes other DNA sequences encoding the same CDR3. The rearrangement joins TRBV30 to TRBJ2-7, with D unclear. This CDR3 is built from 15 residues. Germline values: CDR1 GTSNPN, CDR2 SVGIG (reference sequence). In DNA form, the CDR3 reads TGTGCCTGGAGTGTAGGTCAGAGGAGCTCCTACGAGCAATACTTC. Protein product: CAWSVGQRSSYEQYF.

The CDR3 nucleotides read TGTGCCAGCAGCCAAGGAGTATTTCGGTCCTACGAGCAGTACTTC. Translating gives CASSQGVFRSYEQYF. The J gene is TRBJ2-7, the V gene TRBV14; D is unclear. The germline V gene encodes CDR1 SGHDN and CDR2 FVKESK. This CDR3 region has 15 residues. V lost 1 base to trimming and J lost 1 base, with 11 bases between them.

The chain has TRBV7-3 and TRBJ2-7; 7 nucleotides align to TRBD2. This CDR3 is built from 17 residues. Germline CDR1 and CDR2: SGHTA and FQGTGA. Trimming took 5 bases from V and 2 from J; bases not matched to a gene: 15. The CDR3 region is CASSLASGGLQTYEQYF. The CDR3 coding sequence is TGTGCCAGCAGCCTCGCGAGTGGGGGACTACAAACCTACGAGCAGTACTTC.

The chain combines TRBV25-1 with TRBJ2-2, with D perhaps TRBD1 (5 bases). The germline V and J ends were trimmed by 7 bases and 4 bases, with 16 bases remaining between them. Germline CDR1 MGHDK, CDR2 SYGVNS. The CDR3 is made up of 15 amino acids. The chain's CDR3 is CASTPGAQGTGELFF. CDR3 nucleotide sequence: TGTGCCAGCACTCCTGGGGCACAAGGCACCGGGGAGCTGTTTTTT.

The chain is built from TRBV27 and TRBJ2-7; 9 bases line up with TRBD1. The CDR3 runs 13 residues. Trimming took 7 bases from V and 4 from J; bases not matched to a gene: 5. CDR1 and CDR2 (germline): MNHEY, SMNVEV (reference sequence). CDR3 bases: TGTGCCAGCAACGGACAGGGGAGATACGAGCAGTACTTC. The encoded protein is CASNGQGRYEQYF.

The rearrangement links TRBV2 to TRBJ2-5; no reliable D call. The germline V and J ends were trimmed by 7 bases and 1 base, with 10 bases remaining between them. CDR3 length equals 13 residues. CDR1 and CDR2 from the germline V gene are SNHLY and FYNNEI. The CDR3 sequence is CASTERLQETQYF. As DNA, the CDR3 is TGTGCCAGCACGGAGCGCCTCCAAGAGACCCAGTACTTC. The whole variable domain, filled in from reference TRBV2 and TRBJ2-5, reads EPEVTQTPSHQVTQMGQEVILRCVPISNHLYFYWYRQILGQKVEFLVSFYNNEISEKSEIFDDQFSVERPDGSNFTLKIRSTKLEDSAMYFCASTERLQETQYFGPGTRLLVL.

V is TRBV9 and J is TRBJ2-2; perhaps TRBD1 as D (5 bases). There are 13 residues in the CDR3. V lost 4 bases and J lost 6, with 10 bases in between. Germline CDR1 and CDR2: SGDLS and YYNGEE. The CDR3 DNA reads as TGTGCCAGCAGCTCGCAGGGTTCCGGGGAGCTGTTTTTT. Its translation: CASSSQGSGELFF.

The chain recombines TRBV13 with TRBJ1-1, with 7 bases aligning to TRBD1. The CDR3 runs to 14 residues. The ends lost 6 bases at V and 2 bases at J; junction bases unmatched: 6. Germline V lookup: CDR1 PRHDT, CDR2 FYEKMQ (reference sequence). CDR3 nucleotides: TGTGCCAGCAGTTCTCGGACAGGCAACACTGAAGCTTTCTTT. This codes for CASSSRTGNTEAFF.

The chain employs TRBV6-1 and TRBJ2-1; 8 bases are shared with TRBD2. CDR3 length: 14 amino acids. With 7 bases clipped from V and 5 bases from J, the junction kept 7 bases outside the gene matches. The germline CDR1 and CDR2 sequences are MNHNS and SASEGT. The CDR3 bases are TGTGCCAGCATCAGGGTAGCGGGGAACAATGAGCAGTTCTTC. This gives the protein CASIRVAGNNEQFF.

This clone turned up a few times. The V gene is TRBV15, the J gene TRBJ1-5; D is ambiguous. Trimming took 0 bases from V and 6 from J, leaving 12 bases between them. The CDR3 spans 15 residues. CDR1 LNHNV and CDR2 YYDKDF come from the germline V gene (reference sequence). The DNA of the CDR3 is TGTGCCACCAGCAGAGAGGTTAGGGAGGGTCAGCCCCAGCATTTT. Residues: CATSREVREGQPQHF.

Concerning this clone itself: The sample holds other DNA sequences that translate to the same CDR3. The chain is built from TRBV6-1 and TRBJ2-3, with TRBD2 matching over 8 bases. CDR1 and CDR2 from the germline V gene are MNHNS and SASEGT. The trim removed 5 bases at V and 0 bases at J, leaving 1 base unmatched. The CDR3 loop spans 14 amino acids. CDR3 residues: CASSLAGSTDTQYF. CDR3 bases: TGTGCCAGCAGTTTAGCGGGAAGCACAGATACGCAGTATTTT.

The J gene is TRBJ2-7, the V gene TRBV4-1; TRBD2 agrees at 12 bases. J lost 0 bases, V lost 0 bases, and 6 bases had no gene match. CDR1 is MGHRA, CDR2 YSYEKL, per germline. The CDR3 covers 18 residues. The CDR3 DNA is TGCGCCAGCAGCCAAGATCGTGGACTAGCGGGAAGCTCCTACGAGCAGTACTTC. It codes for CASSQDRGLAGSSYEQYF.

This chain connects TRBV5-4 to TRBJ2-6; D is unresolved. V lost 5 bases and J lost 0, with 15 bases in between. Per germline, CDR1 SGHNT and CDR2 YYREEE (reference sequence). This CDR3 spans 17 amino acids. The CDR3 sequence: CASRELRSSSGANVLTF. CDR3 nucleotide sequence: TGTGCCAGCAGGGAATTGAGGTCCAGCTCTGGGGCCAACGTCCTGACTTTC. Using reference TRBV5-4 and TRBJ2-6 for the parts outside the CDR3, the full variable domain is ETGVTQSPTHLIKTRGQQVTLRCSSQSGHNTVSWYQQALGQGPQFIFQYYREEENGRGNFPPRFSGLQFPNYSSELNVNALELDDSALYLCASRELRSSSGANVLTFGAGSRLTVL.